Listed below are T cell receptor beta chains from one sample, sequenced in a study of blood T cell repertoires in COVID-19. Assay: immunoSEQ multiplex PCR; the TCRdb copy retains only in-frame clones and omits some. The sample consists of a few hundred thousand clones, more than 65% of them appearing once. Input material: peripheral blood. Receptor source: a woman aged 25 to 39 who had recovered from COVID-19. CDR3s include the opening cysteine and the closing phenylalanine or tryptophan. Each record gives: J gene, D gene, V gene, clone size, CDR3 DNA, CDR3 protein. D genes are given only for firm matches. Clone size is not always given. Where it is, it says once, few, many or a class for expanded clones.

J gene: TRBJ2-3
D gene: TRBD2
V gene: TRBV9
clone size: once
CDR3 DNA: TGTGCCAGCAGCGATAGCGGGAGGGATACGCAGTATTTT
CDR3 protein: CASSDSGRDTQYF

J gene: TRBJ2-7
D gene: .
V gene: TRBV5-6
clone size: once
CDR3 DNA: TGTGCCAGCAGCTTCAGGGCCTCCCAGAACGAGCAGTACTTC
CDR3 protein: CASSFRASQNEQYF

J gene: TRBJ2-7
D gene: TRBD2
V gene: TRBV15
clone size: few
CDR3 DNA: TGTGCCACCAGCAGAGATTTGGCGGGAGGAACCTACGAGCAGTACTTC
CDR3 protein: CATSRDLAGGTYEQYF

J gene: TRBJ2-2
D gene: TRBD2
V gene: TRBV7-9
clone size: .
CDR3 DNA: TGTGCCAGCAGCTTGGTTAGCGGGGACACCGGGGAGCTGTTTTTT
CDR3 protein: CASSLVSGDTGELFF

J gene: TRBJ2-1
D gene: TRBD2
V gene: TRBV9
clone size: .
CDR3 DNA: TGTGCCAGCAGCGCCACTAGCGGGGGAACCAAGAATGAGCAGTTCTTC
CDR3 protein: CASSATSGGTKNEQFF

J gene: TRBJ1-3
D gene: TRBD1
V gene: TRBV2
clone size: .
CDR3 DNA: TGTGCCAGCATCGGGACAGCGGTCGGCTCTGGAAACACCATATATTTT
CDR3 protein: CASIGTAVGSGNTIYF

J gene: TRBJ2-1
D gene: .
V gene: TRBV29-1
clone size: few
CDR3 DNA: TGCAGCGCCGGGCCGCAGGAAGGGGAAAATGAGCAGTTCTTC
CDR3 protein: CSAGPQEGENEQFF

J gene: TRBJ2-5
D gene: .
V gene: TRBV7-9
clone size: .
CDR3 DNA: TGTGCCAGCAGCCTAGTTAGAGGACAAGAGACCCAGTACTTC
CDR3 protein: CASSLVRGQETQYF

J gene: TRBJ1-5
D gene: TRBD1
V gene: TRBV2
clone size: .
CDR3 DNA: TGTGCCAGCAGTTCTCCGGGACAGCTATCATATAGCAATCAGCCCCAGCATTTT
CDR3 protein: CASSSPGQLSYSNQPQHF

J gene: TRBJ1-2
D gene: TRBD1
V gene: TRBV12-5
clone size: .
CDR3 DNA: TGTGCTAGTGCCGGTTGGGACAGGGAGGACTATGGCTACACCTTC
CDR3 protein: CASAGWDREDYGYTF